A single TCR beta chain is shown here with its context. Its antigen is unknown. This sample was taken from a study of T cell responses to AZD1222 COVID-19 vaccine. Study-wide points: Donors were chiefly white British, with a greater number of females, and clonal diversity was perhaps underestimated.

The protocol was immunoSEQ multiplex PCR, while the TCRdb copy is restricted to in-frame clones and leaves out a portion. The sample contains 130,000 or so clones, 93% of which appear only once. This TCR was sampled from an adult in good health. Source: peripheral blood, taken on day 0 of AZD1222 vaccination.

The CDR3 loop reads CASSSGRGDTEAFF. The DNA of the CDR3 is TGTGCCAGCAGCTCGGGACGAGGGGACACTGAAGCTTTCTTT. The V and J genes are TRBV7-9 and TRBJ1-1, with D tentatively TRBD1 (5 bases). CDR1 and CDR2 from the germline V gene are SEHNR and FQNEAQ (reference sequence). This CDR3 contains 14 residues. The ends were cut back, 4 bases at V and 3 bases at J, with 12 bases in the middle.